The following is a T cell receptor beta chain sequence with its context. No antigen is known for it. A junction end diverges from the germline sequence, so it may reflect a read error. CDR3 length: 15 residues. Germline CDR1 LGHNA, CDR2 YSLEER. The data belong to a study of cytomegalovirus exposure and HLA in healthy donors. Study results and caveats: In vitro data verified a few CMV-associated chains as specific for CMV antigens.

The method was immunoSEQ multiplex PCR; TCRdb's version includes in-frame clones alone and lacks a portion of them. The sample includes some 170,000 clones, 75% to 90% seen only once; the top ten take around 2%. The receptor's source is a woman under 30 in good health and CMV-seronegative. Sequencing was carried out using PBMCs. This chain links TRBV4-3 with TRBJ2-7; TRBD2 matches 11 bases. The DNA of the CDR3 is TGCGCCAGCCGCCAGGGACTAGCGGACTCCTACGAGCAGTACTTC. Its translation is CASRQGLADSYEQYF.